This TCR beta chain was obtained from a study of cytomegalovirus exposure and HLA in healthy donors. This CDR3 has 14 amino acids. Per germline, CDR1 SQVTM and CDR2 ANQGSEA. V lost 3 bases to trimming and J lost 3 bases; unmatched junction nucleotides: 4. This clone was detected only a few times. No antigen is known for it. In the PCR, 60 Vbeta and 13 Jbeta primers were used. The data were produced by immunoSEQ multiplex PCR, yet TCRdb's version contains in-frame clones alone and is incomplete. The sample includes 150,000 to 200,000 clones, about 85% of them seen just once. General observations from the study: In a later analysis, TCR beta V- and J-gene trimming was associated with a missense DCLRE1C variant.

V gene TRBV29-1 combines with J gene TRBJ2-1, with 8 positions matching TRBD2. The origin of this receptor is a man aged 45-65 years in good health and CMV-seropositive. The sequencing sample was made of PBMCs. The CDR3 DNA sequence: TGCAGCGTTGACGGGGGGGAACGCTACAATGAGCAGTTCTTC. This encodes CSVDGGERYNEQFF.